The rows below give T cell receptor beta chains drawn from one sample of a study of T cells in Graves' hyperthyroidism and ophthalmopathy. TCRdb re-called the multiplex PCR reads through MiXCR, storing one row per CDR3 protein. The data contain 450,000 to 500,000 distinct CDR3 sequences, 22% of them singletons. Specimen: blood. These receptors originate from a woman in her seventies with Graves' ophthalmopathy. CDR3s include the opening cysteine and the closing phenylalanine or tryptophan. The order of the fields is J gene, D gene, V gene, clone size, CDR3 DNA, CDR3 protein. A D gene is named only where the DNA matches it firmly. Expanded clones are given a class, and other clones once, few, many or no size at all.

>TRBJ2-3|TRBD2|TRBV4-3|NA
TGCGCCAGCAGCCAAGGCCCTGGGACTAGGATTGATACGCAGTATTTT
CASSQGPGTRIDTQYF
>TRBJ2-4|TRBD2|TRBV28|many
TGTGCCAGCAGCCCGCGGGGGAACATTCAGTACTTC
CASSPRGNIQYF
>TRBJ1-1|NA|TRBV19|NA
TGTGCCAGTAGTATTTACCTTTGGAACACTGAAGCTTTCTTT
CASSIYLWNTEAFF
>TRBJ2-1|NA|TRBV7-8|many
TGTGCCAGCAGCTTACCTTCCGGGACTTTCCCCAATGAGCAGTTCTTC
CASSLPSGTFPNEQFF
>TRBJ2-7|NA|TRBV28|NA
TGTGCCAGCAAGGCGGCAGAGTACGTGCAGTACTTC
CASKAAEYVQYF
>TRBJ2-1|NA|TRBV20-1|NA
TGCAGTGCCCCCCCCGGGGGCTCAAATGAGCAGTTCTTC
CSAPPGGSNEQFF
>TRBJ2-1|TRBD2|TRBV7-6|NA
TGTGCCAGCAGCTTATTGAGCGGGAACAATGAGCAGTTCTTC
CASSLLSGNNEQFF
>TRBJ2-2|NA|TRBV12-3/TRBV12-4|few
TGTGCCAGCAGTTTTGGTGGGGGGATCAACACCGGGGAGCTGTTTTTT
CASSFGGGINTGELFF
>TRBJ2-7|TRBD1|TRBV5-1|NA
TGCGCCAGCAGCTCGGAGGACAGGAGGCACTACGAGCAGTACTTC
CASSSEDRRHYEQYF
>TRBJ2-5|TRBD2|TRBV15|NA
TGTGCCACCAGCAGAGTCAGACTAGCGGGAGGAGAGACCCAGTACTTC
CATSRVRLAGGETQYF
>TRBJ2-2|TRBD2|TRBV10-3|NA
TGTGCCACTAGCGGGAGCCACACCGGGGAGCTGTTTTTT
CATSGSHTGELFF
>TRBJ1-2|NA|TRBV28|few
TGTGCCAGCAGTGGGGGCCGAATTCAAGGGGGCTACACCTTC
CASSGGRIQGGYTF
>TRBJ1-3|NA|TRBV28|few
TGTGCCAGCAGTTTAACCGGGACACCCGAATCTGGAAACACCATATATTTT
CASSLTGTPESGNTIYF
>TRBJ1-5|NA|TRBV6-1|few
TGTGCCAGCAGACGGGACGCGGATCAGCCCCAGCATTTT
CASRRDADQPQHF
>TRBJ1-2|NA|TRBV11-2|NA
TGTGCCAGCAGCTTATCAGGACGAGGCTACACCTTC
CASSLSGRGYTF
>TRBJ1-2|NA|TRBV19|NA
TGTGCCAGTAGTATAGCTCCAGGTTCTAACTATGGCTACACCTTC
CASSIAPGSNYGYTF
>TRBJ1-2|NA|TRBV2|once
TGTGCCAGCAGTGAAGAAGGGAGCTATGGCTACACCTTC
CASSEEGSYGYTF
>TRBJ1-2|NA|TRBV24-1|few
TGTGCCACCAGTGGAGGGGGAAGGGACTATGGCTACACCTTC
CATSGGGRDYGYTF
>TRBJ1-4|NA|TRBV6-1|many
TGTGCCAGCAGTTACACTGGGGCGGCTAATGAAAAACTGTTTTTT
CASSYTGAANEKLFF
>TRBJ2-1|TRBD1|TRBV20-1|NA
TGCAGTGCTATGGACAGGGGAAGAGGCGGTGAGCAGTTCTTC
CSAMDRGRGGEQFF
>TRBJ1-2|NA|TRBV19|once
TGTGCCTGTAGTTTCGGACGGAAGGATGGCTACACCTTC
CACSFGRKDGYTF
>TRBJ1-6|NA|TRBV3-1|NA
TGTGCCAGCAGCCAACGGGGGGGCGGTAATTCACCCCTCCACTTT
CASSQRGGGNSPLHF
>TRBJ1-3|NA|TRBV20-1|NA
TGCAGTGCTAGAGCCACTAGGACAAGGGCAAACACCATATATTTT
CSARATRTRANTIYF
>TRBJ1-5|TRBD1|TRBV20-1|few
TGCAGTGCTACCTCAGGGGGTAGGGGCAATCAGCCCCAGCATTTT
CSATSGGRGNQPQHF
>TRBJ2-3|TRBD2|TRBV6-2/TRBV6-3|NA
TGTGCCAGCAGGGCTAGCGGGTACACAGATACGCAGTATTTT
CASRASGYTDTQYF
>TRBJ1-2|NA|TRBV20-1|NA
TGCAGTGCTAGTTCTAAGTCTGGCAGTTATTATGGCTACACCTTC
CSASSKSGSYYGYTF
>TRBJ1-2|TRBD1|TRBV6-2/TRBV6-3|many
TGTGCCAGCAGACTATCGGGTGGACAGGGAAACTATGGCTACACCTTC
CASRLSGGQGNYGYTF
>TRBJ2-3|NA|TRBV9|NA
TGTGCCAGCAGCGCGGGACTCACTAGCACAGATACGCAGTATTTT
CASSAGLTSTDTQYF
>TRBJ2-7|NA|TRBV28|NA
TGTGCCAGCAGTTTCTTAGTCCGACAGGTTCCCTACGAGCAGTACTTC
CASSFLVRQVPYEQYF
>TRBJ2-7|NA|TRBV19|NA
TGTGCCAGTAGTATATCCGGGACGGTAGGACTCGAGCAGTACTTC
CASSISGTVGLEQYF
>TRBJ2-5|NA|TRBV10-2|few
TGCGCCAGCAGCGAACGACGTACCAAAGAGACCCAGTACTTC
CASSERRTKETQYF
>TRBJ2-7|NA|TRBV12-3/TRBV12-4|many
TGTGCCAGCAGTTTGGGGCAGCCCTACGAGCAGTACTTC
CASSLGQPYEQYF
>TRBJ1-5|NA|TRBV29-1|few
TGCAGCGGGCAAGACAATAGCAATCAGCCCCAGCATTTT
CSGQDNSNQPQHF
>TRBJ2-3|TRBD1|TRBV11-2|many
TGTGCCAGCAGCTTAGTGGGGACAGCTACAGATACGCAGTATTTT
CASSLVGTATDTQYF
>TRBJ1-2|NA|TRBV15|NA
TGTGCCACCAGCAGAGATCGAGGGGTGGATGGCTACACCTTC
CATSRDRGVDGYTF
>TRBJ2-2|TRBD1|TRBV9|NA
TGTGCCAGCAGCGTAGTGAGGACAGGGCTCACCGGGGAGCTGTTTTTT
CASSVVRTGLTGELFF
>TRBJ2-3|NA|TRBV20-1|NA
TGCAGTGCTAGAGATGAGGGGAGTACTAAACTCAGCACAGATACGCAGTATTTT
CSARDEGSTKLSTDTQYF
>TRBJ2-1|TRBD2|TRBV2|NA
TGTGCCAGTCGACTAGCGGGAGGGCCGGGGCAGTTCTTC
CASRLAGGPGQFF
>TRBJ2-7|NA|TRBV20-1|NA
TGCAGTGCTAGCCCCATGTTAAGCTCCTACGAGCAGTACTTC
CSASPMLSSYEQYF
>TRBJ1-2|TRBD1|TRBV5-1|few
TGCGCCAGCAGCGAAGGACAGGGGCCTCAGGGTGGCTACACCTTC
CASSEGQGPQGGYTF
>TRBJ1-1|NA|TRBV7-9|NA
TGTGCCAGCAGCCCAGAGGTCCGGGACACTGAAGCTTTCTTT
CASSPEVRDTEAFF
>TRBJ1-1|NA|TRBV12-3/TRBV12-4|many
TGTGCCAGCAGCTTACTGACAGCGAACACTGAAGCTTTCTTT
CASSLLTANTEAFF
>TRBJ1-5|NA|TRBV7-8|NA
TGTGCCAGCAGCCCCAGGGAACATAGCAATCAGCCCCAGCATTTT
CASSPREHSNQPQHF
>TRBJ2-3|NA|TRBV6-1|NA
TGTGCCAGCAGTCCTTTTTTCGGCACAGATACGCAGTATTTT
CASSPFFGTDTQYF
>TRBJ2-5|NA|TRBV24-1|few
TGTGCCACCAGTTTGTCTCAGGGAAACCAAGAGACCCAGTACTTC
CATSLSQGNQETQYF
>TRBJ2-3|NA|TRBV20-1|NA
TGCAGTGCTAGAGATTACAGGGACTGGACAGATACGCAGTATTTT
CSARDYRDWTDTQYF
>TRBJ2-5|NA|TRBV12-3/TRBV12-4|NA
TGTGCCAGCAGTTTTACAGATACGGAGACCCAGTACTTC
CASSFTDTETQYF
>TRBJ2-3|NA|TRBV6-2/TRBV6-3|many
TGTGCCAGCAGTTACCCAGATACGCAGTATTTT
CASSYPDTQYF
>TRBJ1-1|NA|TRBV27|many
TGTGCCAGCAGTCTGGGGGGGAGGGCACGCCAGGCTTTCTTT
CASSLGGRARQAFF
>TRBJ2-7|TRBD2|TRBV7-2|few
TGTGCCAGCAGCTTGGCGTGGGGAGTTACTAGCGGGGAGTCCTACGAGCAGTACTTC
CASSLAWGVTSGESYEQYF
>TRBJ2-7|NA|TRBV2|many
TGTGCCAGCAGTGAAATAGATTTCTACGAGCAGTACTTC
CASSEIDFYEQYF